This T cell receptor beta chain was profiled in a study of shared clonotypes between healthy human individuals. Study-wide background: Donors consisted of two women and a few men between 18 and 49.

As concerns this clone: Its target is not known. The sample carries other DNA sequences with the same CDR3.

Naive CD8 cells were CD45RO-negative, positively selected for CCR7, excluding terminally differentiated effector memory CD45RA+ cells. The V gene's germline CDR1 is MNHEY and CDR2 SMNVEV (reference sequence). The CDR3 is 11 residues long. Trimming removed 3 bases from V and 6 bases from J, with 4 bases in between. General study findings and limits: Non-shared clonotypes had lower generation probabilities than those shared by all four donors. A limitation of the genetic and exposure-history diversity represented arose from few donors.

In the sorted-subset replicate PCRs, about 200 ng DNA, 25,000 to 30,000 T cell genomes, was used. Some clones are missing from TCRdb's copy, which holds only in-frame ones; the method was immunoSEQ multiplex PCR. The repertoire holds around 1,900,000 clones, with around 95% as singletons. The sample was naive CD8+ T cells from PBMCs. This TCR derives from a man aged 18 to 35 in good health. Some clones in this sample may be carry-over from other donors' samples. The chain links TRBV27 to TRBJ2-3; D unresolved. The CDR3, as DNA: TGTGCCAGCAGTTTGGGTGATACGCAGTATTTT. It translates to CASSLGDTQYF.